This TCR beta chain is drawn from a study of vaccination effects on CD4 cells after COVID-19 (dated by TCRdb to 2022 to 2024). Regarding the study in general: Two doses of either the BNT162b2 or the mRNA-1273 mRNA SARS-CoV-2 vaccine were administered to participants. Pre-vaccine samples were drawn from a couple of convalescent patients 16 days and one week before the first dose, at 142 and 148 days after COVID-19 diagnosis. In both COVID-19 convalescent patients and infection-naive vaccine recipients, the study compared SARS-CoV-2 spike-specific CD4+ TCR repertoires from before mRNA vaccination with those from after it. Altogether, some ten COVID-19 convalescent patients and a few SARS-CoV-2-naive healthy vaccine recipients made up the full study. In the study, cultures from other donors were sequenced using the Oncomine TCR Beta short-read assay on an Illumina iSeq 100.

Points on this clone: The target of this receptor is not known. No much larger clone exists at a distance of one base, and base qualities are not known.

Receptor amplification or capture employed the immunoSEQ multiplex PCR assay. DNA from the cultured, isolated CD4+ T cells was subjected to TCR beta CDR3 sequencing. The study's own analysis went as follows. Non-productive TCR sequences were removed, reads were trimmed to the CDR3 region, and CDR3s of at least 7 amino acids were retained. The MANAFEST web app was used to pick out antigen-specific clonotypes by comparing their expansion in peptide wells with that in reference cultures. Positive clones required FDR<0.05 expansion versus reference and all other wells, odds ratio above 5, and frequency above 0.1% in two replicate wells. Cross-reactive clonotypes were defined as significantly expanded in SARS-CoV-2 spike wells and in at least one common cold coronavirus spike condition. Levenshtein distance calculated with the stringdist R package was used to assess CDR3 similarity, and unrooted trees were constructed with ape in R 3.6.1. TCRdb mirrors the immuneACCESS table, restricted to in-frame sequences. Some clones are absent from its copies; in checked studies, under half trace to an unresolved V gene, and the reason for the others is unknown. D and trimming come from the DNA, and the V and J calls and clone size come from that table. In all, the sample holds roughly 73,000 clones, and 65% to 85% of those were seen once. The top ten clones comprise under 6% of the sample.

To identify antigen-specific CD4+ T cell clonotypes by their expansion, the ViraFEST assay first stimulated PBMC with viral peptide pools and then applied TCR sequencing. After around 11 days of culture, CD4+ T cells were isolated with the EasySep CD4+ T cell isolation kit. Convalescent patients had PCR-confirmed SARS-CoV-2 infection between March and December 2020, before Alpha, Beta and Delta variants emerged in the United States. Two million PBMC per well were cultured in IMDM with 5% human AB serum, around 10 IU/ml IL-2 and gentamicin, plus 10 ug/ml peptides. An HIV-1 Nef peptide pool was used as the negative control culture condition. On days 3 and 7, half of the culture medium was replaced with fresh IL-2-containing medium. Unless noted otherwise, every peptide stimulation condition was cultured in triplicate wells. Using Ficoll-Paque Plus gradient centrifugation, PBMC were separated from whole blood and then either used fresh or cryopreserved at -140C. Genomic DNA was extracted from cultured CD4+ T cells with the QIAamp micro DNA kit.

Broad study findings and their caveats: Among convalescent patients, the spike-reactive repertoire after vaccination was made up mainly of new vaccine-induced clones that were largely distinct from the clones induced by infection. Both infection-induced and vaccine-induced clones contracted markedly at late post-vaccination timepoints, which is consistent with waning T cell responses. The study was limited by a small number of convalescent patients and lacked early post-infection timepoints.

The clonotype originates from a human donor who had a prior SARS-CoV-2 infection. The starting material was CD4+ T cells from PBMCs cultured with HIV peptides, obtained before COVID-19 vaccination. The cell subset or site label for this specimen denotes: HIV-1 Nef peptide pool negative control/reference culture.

The CDR3 region reads CASSSQGLARAQYF. Here is the DNA: TGCGCCAGCAGCTCCCAGGGACTAGCGAGGGCGCAGTACTTC. The V and J segments used are TRBV5-1 and TRBJ2-7, with 10 middle bases fitting TRBD2. Relative to germline, V is missing 3 bases and J is missing 9 bases, with 9 bases of the junction outside any gene match. Including cysteine and phenylalanine, the CDR3 has 14 amino acids. Only the CDR3 portion is preserved as DNA: 42 bases, with reading frame beginning at the first base. CDR1 SGHRS and CDR2 YFSETQ were looked up in the germline V gene.